A single sample gave rise to the 19 T cell receptor beta chains below, sequenced in a study of shared clonotypes between healthy human individuals. Positively selected for CCR7, the CD45RO-negative cells used as naive CD8 cells excluded terminally differentiated effector memory CD45RA+ cells. TCRdb keeps only in-frame clones here, not all; method: immunoSEQ multiplex PCR. The repertoire holds about 2,200,000 clones, with approximately 94% as singletons. The source material was naive CD8+ T cells from PBMCs. These receptors originate from a man aged 18 to 30 in good health. Some clones in this sample may be carry-over from other donors' samples.

This chain connects TRBV5-1 to TRBJ2-7; 8 bases line up with TRBD1. CDR3 length equals 15 residues. Germline-derived CDR1 and CDR2 are SGHRS and YFSETQ. With V trimmed by 4 bases and J by 0 bases, 6 bases remained unmatched. DNA of the CDR3: TGCGCCAGCAGCCCGGTGGGACAGGCCTCCTACGAGCAGTACTTC. Its translation is CASSPVGQASYEQYF. The variable domain in full, with the rest retrieved from reference TRBV5-1 and TRBJ2-7, is KAGVTQTPRYLIKTRGQQVTLSCSPISGHRSVSWYQQTPGQGLQFLFEYFSETQRNKGNFPGRFSGRQFSNSRSEMNVSTLELGDSALYLCASSPVGQASYEQYFGPGTRLTVT.

This clone was recorded only once. The chain employs TRBV9 and TRBJ1-2; the match to TRBD1 covers 7 bases. V lost 4 bases and J lost 4; bases outside the gene matches: 7. The CDR3 contains 14 residues. CDR1 and CDR2 from the germline V gene are SGDLS and YYNGEE. CDR3 in amino acids: CASSPRTGIYGYTF. The CDR3 DNA reads TGTGCCAGCAGCCCGAGGACAGGAATCTATGGCTACACCTTC.

This clone was seen a single time. This specimen includes other DNA sequences encoding the same CDR3. The chain has TRBV28 and TRBJ2-7; D may correspond to TRBD1 or TRBD2 (5 bases each). CDR1 is MDHEN, CDR2 SYDVKM, per germline. Trimming stripped 3 bases from V and 6 bases from J, with 12 bases between. This CDR3 comprises 13 residues. The CDR3 nucleotides read TGTGCCAGCAGTTTTGGCAGGGCGGGCGAGCAGTACTTC. This sequence encodes CASSFGRAGEQYF.

The chain carries TRBV28 and TRBJ2-7, with a tentative D call TRBD2 (5 bases). V was clipped by 6 bases and J by 1 base, with 13 bases between them. Germline V lookup: CDR1 MDHEN, CDR2 SYDVKM. The CDR3 contains 14 residues. The CDR3 protein is CASRWAGGSYEQYF. The CDR3 DNA sequence: TGTGCCAGCAGATGGGCGGGCGGGTCCTACGAGCAGTACTTC.

CDR3 nucleotides: TGTGCCAGCAGCCAGGCGGGGTCCGATACGCAGTATTTT. It encodes CASSQAGSDTQYF. The chain uses TRBV7-9 and TRBJ2-3; maybe TRBD2 (6 bases). CDR1 is SEHNR, CDR2 FQNEAQ, per germline (reference sequence). V was clipped by 5 bases and J by 6 bases, with 12 bases between them. The CDR3 has 13 amino acids.

On this clone itself: The identical CDR3 is also encoded by other nucleotide sequences in the sample. The V gene is TRBV19, the J gene TRBJ2-2; D may correspond to TRBD1 or TRBD2 (6 bases each). Between the trimmed V and J ends, which lost 3 bases and 2 bases, there was a span of 10 bases. CDR3 length equals 15 residues. Germline V gives CDR1 LNHDA, CDR2 SQIVND (reference sequence). The CDR3 here is CASSIWGANTGELFF. CDR3 DNA sequence: TGTGCCAGTAGTATTTGGGGGGCCAACACCGGGGAGCTGTTTTTT.

Note on this clone: The same CDR3 is also encoded by other DNA sequences in this sample. The genes are TRBV27 and TRBJ2-3; D uncertain. CDR1 MNHEY and CDR2 SMNVEV come from the germline V gene (reference sequence). The CDR3 is 13 residues long. V dropped 4 bases and J dropped 2 bases, with 7 bases sitting between them. CDR3 nucleotides: TGTGCCAGCAGTTCCCCCCCCACAGATACGCAGTATTTT. Translated, it gives CASSSPPTDTQYF.

The chain employs TRBV16 and TRBJ2-5; a weak D match, TRBD1 (6 bases). The germline gives CDR1 KGHSY, CDR2 FQNENV. CDR3 length: 15 residues. V lost 3 bases and J lost 4, with 15 bases in between. The CDR3: CASSHSSGVGETQYF. In DNA, the CDR3 is TGTGCCAGCAGCCATTCTTCAGGGGTAGGAGAGACCCAGTACTTC.

V gene TRBV19 combines with J gene TRBJ2-2, with D possibly matching TRBD2 (6 bases). V lost 2 bases to trimming and J lost 6 bases, with 13 bases between them. Germline V gives CDR1 LNHDA, CDR2 SQIVND (reference sequence). The CDR3 covers 15 residues. The CDR3 DNA reads as TGTGCCAGTAGTATAAGTCGCGGAGGGGCCGGGGAGCTGTTTTTT. It encodes CASSISRGGAGELFF.

The chain combines TRBV7-9 with TRBJ2-7, with TRBD2 matching 8 bases. V lost 3 bases to trimming and J lost 2 bases; unmatched junction nucleotides: 3. There are 14 residues in the CDR3. The V gene's germline CDR1 is SEHNR and CDR2 FQNEAQ (reference sequence). The CDR3 bases are TGTGCCAGCAGCTTTCCGGGACTAGCCTACGAGCAGTACTTC. It translates to CASSFPGLAYEQYF.

The genes are TRBV27 and TRBJ2-3; TRBD2 matches 7 bases. CDR1 and CDR2 from the germline V gene are MNHEY and SMNVEV (reference sequence). V lost 1 base and J lost 0; bases outside the gene matches: 4. The CDR3 runs 16 residues. For the CDR3, the DNA is TGTGCCAGCAGTTTATTACTAGCGAGAAGCACAGATACGCAGTATTTT. Amino acids: CASSLLLARSTDTQYF.

This clone appeared a few times. The DNA for the CDR3 is TGTGCCAGTAGAACGGAAGCGGCGAACACCGGGGAGCTGTTTTTT. This gives the protein CASRTEAANTGELFF. The V and J genes are TRBV28 and TRBJ2-2, with TRBD2 as a possible D gene (5 bases). The V end was cut by 9 bases, the J end by 0 bases, with 14 bases between. The CDR3 length is 15 residues. Germline CDR1 reads MDHEN; CDR2 reads SYDVKM.

This clone was observed a single time. The chain joins TRBV9 to TRBJ2-2, with TRBD2 identical over 11 bases. V lost 6 bases, J lost 6 bases, and 4 bases stayed unmatched. CDR1 and CDR2 (germline): SGDLS, YYNGEE. The CDR3 has 14 amino acids. The CDR3 DNA follows: TGTGCCAGCACACTAGCGGGAGTTCCCGGGGAGCTGTTTTTT. It codes for CASTLAGVPGELFF. Together with reference TRBV9 and TRBJ2-2, the CDR3 gives the full variable domain: DSGVTQTPKHLITATGQRVTLRCSPRSGDLSVYWYQQSLDQGLQFLIQYYNGEERAKGNILERFSAQQFPDLHSELNLSSLELGDSALYFCASTLAGVPGELFFGEGSRLTVL.

This clone has only one observation. The V and J genes are TRBV7-9 and TRBJ1-1; TRBD1 matches 8 bases. V was clipped by 5 bases and J by 7 bases; unmatched bases: 9. Germline V gene data show CDR1 as SEHNR and CDR2 as FQNEAQ (reference sequence). The CDR3 is 14 residues long. The CDR3 loop reads CASSRLDREVEAFF. The CDR3 DNA is TGTGCCAGCAGCCGACTGGACAGGGAGGTTGAAGCTTTCTTT.

The V gene is TRBV5-6, the J gene TRBJ2-5, with 8 bases fitting TRBD1. CDR1 is SGHDT and CDR2 is YYEEEE in the germline V gene. With 0 bases clipped from V and 1 base from J, the junction kept 8 bases outside the gene matches. The CDR3 extends over 17 amino acids. The CDR3 protein is CASSLVRTGLFQETQYF. The CDR3 coding sequence is TGTGCCAGCAGCTTGGTGCGGACAGGGTTATTCCAAGAGACCCAGTACTTC.

The V gene is TRBV6-1, the J gene TRBJ2-7; perhaps TRBD1 as D (6 bases). Looked up from germline, CDR1 is MNHNS and CDR2 is SASEGT. Deletions cut 7 bases from V and 2 bases from J, with 15 bases between. The CDR3 runs to 14 residues. In DNA, the CDR3 is TGTGCCAGCAATGGACAGTCGAGCACCTACGAGCAGTACTTC. This gives the protein CASNGQSSTYEQYF.

V usage is TRBV5-6 and J usage is TRBJ2-1, with a weak D call TRBD1 (7 bases). The CDR3 runs 16 residues. V lost 0 bases to trimming and J lost 4 bases, with 14 bases between them. The germline V gene encodes CDR1 SGHDT and CDR2 YYEEEE. Here the CDR3 DNA reads TGTGCCAGCAGCTTGGGTGGAGGGGGCGCATACAATGAGCAGTTCTTC. It translates to CASSLGGGGAYNEQFF.

The rearrangement uses TRBV15 and TRBJ1-1, with D uncertain. The CDR3 has 13 amino acids. Deletions cut 5 bases from V and 8 bases from J, with 15 bases between. Germline CDR1 is LNHNV and CDR2 is YYDKDF (reference sequence). The CDR3 DNA reads as TGTGCCACCAGCTTATTACCGGTGGCAGAAGCTTTCTTT. Protein sequence: CATSLLPVAEAFF.

This clone was counted a few times. The chain joins TRBV7-9 to TRBJ2-7; 9 bases agree with TRBD2. The CDR3 has 12 amino acids. The germline V gene has CDR1 SEHNR and CDR2 FQNEAQ (reference sequence). Trimming cost V 5 bases and J 7 bases; bases outside gene matches: 3. The CDR3 spells CASSRLAEEQYF. The CDR3 DNA reads as TGTGCCAGCAGCCGACTAGCGGAAGAGCAGTACTTC.